This T cell receptor beta chain derives from a study of blood T cell repertoires in COVID-19. At the level of the study: The analysed material was cDNA or gDNA that came from T cells, B-cell-depleted T cells, or PBMCs.

CDR1 is SGHTA, CDR2 FQGNSA, per germline. The CDR3 runs to 14 residues. With 5 bases clipped from V and 5 bases from J, the junction kept 2 bases outside the gene matches. Per the original data handling: Reference gene primer amplification in the assay estimated nucleated cell counts. TCRdb's table, derived via immunoSEQ multiplex PCR, lists solely in-frame clones and lacks some. The DNA gave D and trimming, while V, J and clone size come from that table. The sample comprises around 84,000 clones, about 83% of which are singletons, and roughly two fifths rests with the top ten. The source is an elderly man with active or convalescent COVID-19. Sequenced: peripheral blood. This rearrangement joins TRBV7-2 to TRBJ2-2; 10 bases fit TRBD1. CDR3 loop: CASSRQGATGELFF. The CDR3 DNA sequence: TGTGCCAGCAGCAGACAGGGGGCGACCGGGGAGCTGTTTTTT.